The rows below give T cell receptor beta chains drawn from one sample of a study of vaccination and CD4 T cells after COVID-19. Antigen specificity for these receptors is unknown. TCRdb passed the PCR reads through MiXCR, listing each CDR3 protein once. In the table there are just under 20,000 distinct CDR3 sequences, roughly 29% of which are singletons. Sequencing input: cultured CD4+ T cells from blood. The receptors derive from a human donor with COVID-19. The CDR3 runs from the conserved cysteine through the conserved F or W. The order of the fields is V gene, J gene, clone size, D gene, CDR3 DNA, CDR3 protein. A D gene is named only where the DNA matches it firmly. Size tells how often a clone was seen (once, few, many) or the class of an expanded clone, and some rows leave it out.

TRBV7-8	TRBJ1-2	-	TRBD1	TGTGCCAGCAGCTTAGCCGGGACAGAAGGCTATGGCTACACCTTC	CASSLAGTEGYGYTF
TRBV11-3	TRBJ2-3	-	-	TGTGCCAGCAGCTTAGAGTCAGGGAGCACAGATACGCAGTATTTT	CASSLESGSTDTQYF
TRBV12-3/TRBV12-4	TRBJ2-5	-	-	TGTGCCAGCAGTTTTAGGGGTCAAGAGACCCAGTACTTC	CASSFRGQETQYF
TRBV28	TRBJ2-2	-	-	TGTGCCAGCAGTCCGGGCGGGCTCAACACCGGGGAGCTGTTTTTT	CASSPGGLNTGELFF
TRBV20-1	TRBJ1-2	few	-	TGCAGTGCTAGATTGCGAGAGAGAATTAATGGCTACACCTTC	CSARLRERINGYTF
TRBV7-2	TRBJ1-2	-	-	TGTGCCAGCAGCTTAGTCGCCGGGGGCAAGGCCTATGGCTACACCTTC	CASSLVAGGKAYGYTF
TRBV11-3	TRBJ2-3	few	-	TGTGCCAGCAGCCCCCAAAGTACGCAGTATTTT	CASSPQSTQYF
TRBV6-1	TRBJ1-5	few	TRBD1	TGTGCCAGCCTCGGACAGGGTTATCAGCCCCAGCATTTT	CASLGQGYQPQHF
TRBV10-3	TRBJ2-5	-	TRBD2	TGTGCCATCAGTGAGCGTGGCCTAGCGGGGAGAGAGACCCAGTACTTC	CAISERGLAGRETQYF
TRBV2	TRBJ2-1	-	-	TGTGCCAGCAGTGGCGCACTAGAGACTGAGCAGTTCTTC	CASSGALETEQFF
TRBV6-5	TRBJ2-6	-	-	TGTGCCAGCAGTTACCCGGGCCGAGGGAGCGTCCTGACTTTC	CASSYPGRGSVLTF
TRBV28	TRBJ1-2	few	-	TGTGCCAGCAGTTTAGTCTCCTATGGCTACACCTTC	CASSLVSYGYTF
TRBV28	TRBJ1-2	-	-	TGTGCCAGCAACCCGGTCGGGGCGGATGGCTACACCTTC	CASNPVGADGYTF
TRBV19	TRBJ2-1	once	TRBD1	TGTGCCAGTAGTCAAGGACAGGGGGCTTGGAATGAGCAGATCTTC	CASSQGQGAWNEQIF
TRBV20-1	TRBJ1-3	-	TRBD1	TGCAGTGCTGACAGGGAAGCTACTGGAAACACCATATATTTT	CSADREATGNTIYF
TRBV30	TRBJ1-4	few	TRBD1	TGTGCCTGGAGTGGAGGGACAGGGGAAAAACTGTTTTTT	CAWSGGTGEKLFF
TRBV10-1	TRBJ2-1	-	-	TGCGCCAGCAGTGACGGGGCAGGGTCCTACAATGAGCAGTTCTTC	CASSDGAGSYNEQFF
TRBV14	TRBJ1-1	-	-	TGTGCCAGCAGCCAACAGATTAACACTGAAGCTTTCTTT	CASSQQINTEAFF
TRBV5-4	TRBJ2-2	-	-	TGTGCCAGCAGCCCCCAACCCGGGGTCACCGGGGAGCTGTTTTTT	CASSPQPGVTGELFF
TRBV4-2	TRBJ2-2	-	TRBD2	TGTGCCAGCAGCCAAGAATCAGCGGGGGGGCCCACCGGGGAGCTGTTTTTT	CASSQESAGGPTGELFF
TRBV6-2/TRBV6-3	TRBJ2-2	-	TRBD1	TGTGCCAGCAGAAGACAGGGGCCGAGAACCGGGGAGCTGTTTTTT	CASRRQGPRTGELFF
TRBV20-1	TRBJ2-7	-	-	TGCAGTGCTAGAGATAGACAGCAGAGCTCCTACGAGCAGTACTTC	CSARDRQQSSYEQYF
TRBV28	TRBJ1-2	few	-	TGTGCCAGCAGTTTAAGTGGGAACTATGGCTACACCTTC	CASSLSGNYGYTF
TRBV11-2	TRBJ1-3	-	-	TGTGCCAGCAGCCCCACTAACTCTGGAAACACCATATATTTT	CASSPTNSGNTIYF
TRBV6-4	TRBJ1-1	-	TRBD1	TGTGCCAGCTATGGGACAGGGGAGTCGCAGGCCACTGAAGCTTTCTTT	CASYGTGESQATEAFF
TRBV5-4	TRBJ2-5	few	TRBD1	TGTGCCAGCAGCCCGACAGGGGGCGTTGAGACCCAGTACTTC	CASSPTGGVETQYF
TRBV25-1	TRBJ2-7	few	-	TGTGCCAGCAGGGAGGGAAACGAGCAGTACTTC	CASREGNEQYF
TRBV15	TRBJ1-4	-	TRBD1	TGTGCCACCAGCACGGGACAGGGGAATGAAAAACTGTTTTTT	CATSTGQGNEKLFF
TRBV10-3	TRBJ2-5	few	-	TGTGCCATCAGCTCAAGGAAAGAGACCCAGTACTTC	CAISSRKETQYF
TRBV5-1	TRBJ2-7	-	-	TGCGCCAGCAGCTTGGGCCTTGTCTACGAGCAGTACTTC	CASSLGLVYEQYF
TRBV5-6	TRBJ1-2	-	TRBD1	TGTGCCAGCAGCCTCCTACAGGGGAACTATGGCTACACCTTC	CASSLLQGNYGYTF
TRBV2	TRBJ1-2	-	TRBD1	TGTGCCAGCAGACCGAGGGGGCAGGCCCTCTATGGCTACACCTTC	CASRPRGQALYGYTF
TRBV6-4	TRBJ2-2	-	-	TGTGCCAGCAGCCTCCAGGGGGGGAACACCGGGGAGCTGTTTTTT	CASSLQGGNTGELFF
TRBV20-1	TRBJ2-2	few	TRBD2	TGCAGTGCCACGACTTTCGCTAGCGGGGGGACCGGGGAGCTGTTTTTT	CSATTFASGGTGELFF